This TCR beta chain was recorded in a study of vaccination and CD4 T cells after COVID-19. Regarding this clonotype: No antigen is known for it.

Cultured CD4+ T-cell DNA underwent Oncomine TCR Beta short-read sequencing. Each CDR3 protein gets one entry after TCRdb re-called the PCR reads with MiXCR. Of about 14,000 distinct CDR3 sequences listed, roughly a quarter were seen once; the top ten hold around 17%. Treatment: approximately 9-day PBMC culture with coronavirus spike peptide pools or control peptides (ViraFEST assay). Looked up from germline, CDR1 is SGHTA and CDR2 is FQGNSA. Trimming removed 1 base from V and 5 bases from J; junction bases left unmatched: 8. This CDR3 has 16 residues. This sequence joins TRBV7-2 and TRBJ2-3, with 8 nucleotides matching TRBD2. The sequence was collected from a human donor who had recovered from COVID-19. The sample in question was CD4+ T cells from blood, cultured in vitro, obtained after SARS-CoV-2 vaccination. The CDR3: CASSLGLAGGQDTQYF. The CDR3 DNA sequence: TGTGCCAGCAGCTTAGGTTTGGCGGGAGGCCAAGATACGCAGTATTTT.